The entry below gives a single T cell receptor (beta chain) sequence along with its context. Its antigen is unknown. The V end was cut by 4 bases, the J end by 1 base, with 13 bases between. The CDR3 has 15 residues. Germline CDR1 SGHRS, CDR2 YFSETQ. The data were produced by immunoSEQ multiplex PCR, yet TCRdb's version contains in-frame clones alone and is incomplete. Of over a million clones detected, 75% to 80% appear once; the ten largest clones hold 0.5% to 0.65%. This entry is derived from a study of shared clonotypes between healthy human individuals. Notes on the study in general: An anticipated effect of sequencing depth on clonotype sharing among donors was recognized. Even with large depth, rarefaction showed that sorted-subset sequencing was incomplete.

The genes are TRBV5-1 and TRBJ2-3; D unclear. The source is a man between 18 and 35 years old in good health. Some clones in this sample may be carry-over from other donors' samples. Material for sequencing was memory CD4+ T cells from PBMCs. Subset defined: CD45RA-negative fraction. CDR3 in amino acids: CASSTLMAGTDTQYF. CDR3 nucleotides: TGCGCCAGCAGCACATTGATGGCAGGCACAGATACGCAGTATTTT. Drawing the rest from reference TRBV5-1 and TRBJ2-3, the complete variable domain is KAGVTQTPRYLIKTRGQQVTLSCSPISGHRSVSWYQQTPGQGLQFLFEYFSETQRNKGNFPGRFSGRQFSNSRSEMNVSTLELGDSALYLCASSTLMAGTDTQYFGPGTRLTVL.